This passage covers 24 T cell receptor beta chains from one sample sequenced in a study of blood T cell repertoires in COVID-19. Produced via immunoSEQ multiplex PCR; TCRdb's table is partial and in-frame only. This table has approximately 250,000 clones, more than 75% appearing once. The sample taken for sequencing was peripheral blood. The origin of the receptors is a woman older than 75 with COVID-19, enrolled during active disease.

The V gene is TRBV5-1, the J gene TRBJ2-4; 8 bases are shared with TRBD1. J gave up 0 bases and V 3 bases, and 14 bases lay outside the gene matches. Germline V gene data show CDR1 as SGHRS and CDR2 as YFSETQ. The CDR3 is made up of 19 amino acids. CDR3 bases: TGCGCCAGCAGCTCTGCCGGGACAGGCGAAATTATAGCCAAAAACATTCAGTACTTC. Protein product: CASSSAGTGEIIAKNIQYF.

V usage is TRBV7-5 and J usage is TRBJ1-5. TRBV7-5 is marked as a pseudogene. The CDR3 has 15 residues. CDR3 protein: CVRSPGLHLNQPQHF. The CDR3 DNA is TGTGTCAGAAGCCCAGGACTCCACTTAAATCAGCCCCAGCATTTT.

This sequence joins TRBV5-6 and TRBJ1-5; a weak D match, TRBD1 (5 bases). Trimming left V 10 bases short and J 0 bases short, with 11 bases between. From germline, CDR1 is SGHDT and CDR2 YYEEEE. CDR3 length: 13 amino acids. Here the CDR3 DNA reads TGTGCCGGGAGGGGCCATAGCAATCAGCCCCAGCATTTT. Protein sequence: CAGRGHSNQPQHF.

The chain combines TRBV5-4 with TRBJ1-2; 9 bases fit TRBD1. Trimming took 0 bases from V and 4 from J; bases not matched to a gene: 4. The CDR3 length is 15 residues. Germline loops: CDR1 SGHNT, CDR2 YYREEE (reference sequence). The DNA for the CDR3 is TGTGCCAGCAGCTTGGCGGGGACAGGGACCTATGGCTACACCTTC. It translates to CASSLAGTGTYGYTF.

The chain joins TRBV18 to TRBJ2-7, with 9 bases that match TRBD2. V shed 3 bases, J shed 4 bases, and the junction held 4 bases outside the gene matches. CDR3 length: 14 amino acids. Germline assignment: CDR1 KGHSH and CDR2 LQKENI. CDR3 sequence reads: CASSPQRGEYEQYF. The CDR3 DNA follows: TGTGCCAGCTCACCCCAGCGGGGGGAATACGAGCAGTACTTC.

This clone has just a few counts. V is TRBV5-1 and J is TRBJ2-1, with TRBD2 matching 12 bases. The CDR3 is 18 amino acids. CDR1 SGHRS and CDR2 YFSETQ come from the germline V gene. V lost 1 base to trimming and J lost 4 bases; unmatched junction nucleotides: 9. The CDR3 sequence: CASSLLPSGGAGYNEQFF. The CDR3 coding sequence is TGCGCCAGCAGCTTGTTACCTAGCGGGGGGGCCGGTTACAATGAGCAGTTCTTC.

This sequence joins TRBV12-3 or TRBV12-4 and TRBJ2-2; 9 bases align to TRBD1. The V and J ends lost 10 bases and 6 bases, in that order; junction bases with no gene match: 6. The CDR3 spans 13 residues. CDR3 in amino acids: CATGDREAGELFF. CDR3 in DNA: TGTGCCACCGGGGACAGGGAGGCCGGGGAGCTGTTTTTT.

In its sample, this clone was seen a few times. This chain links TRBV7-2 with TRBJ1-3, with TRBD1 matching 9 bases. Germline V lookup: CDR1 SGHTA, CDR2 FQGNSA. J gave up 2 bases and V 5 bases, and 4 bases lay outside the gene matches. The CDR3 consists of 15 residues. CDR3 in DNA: TGTGCCAGCAGCGCCAGACAGGGGGCTGGAAACACCATATATTTT. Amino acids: CASSARQGAGNTIYF.

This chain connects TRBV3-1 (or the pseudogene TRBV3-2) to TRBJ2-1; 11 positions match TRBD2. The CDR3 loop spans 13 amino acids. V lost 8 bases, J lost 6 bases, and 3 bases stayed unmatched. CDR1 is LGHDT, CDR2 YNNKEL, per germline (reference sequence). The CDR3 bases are TGTGCCAGCGTAACTAGCGGGGGCAATGAGCAGTTCTTC. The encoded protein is CASVTSGGNEQFF.

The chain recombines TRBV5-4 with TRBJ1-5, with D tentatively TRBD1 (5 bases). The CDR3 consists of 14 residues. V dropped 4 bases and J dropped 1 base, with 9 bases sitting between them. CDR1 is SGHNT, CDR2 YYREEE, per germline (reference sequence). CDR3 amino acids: CASSPDRSNQPQHF. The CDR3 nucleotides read TGTGCCAGCAGCCCAGACAGAAGCAATCAGCCCCAGCATTTT.

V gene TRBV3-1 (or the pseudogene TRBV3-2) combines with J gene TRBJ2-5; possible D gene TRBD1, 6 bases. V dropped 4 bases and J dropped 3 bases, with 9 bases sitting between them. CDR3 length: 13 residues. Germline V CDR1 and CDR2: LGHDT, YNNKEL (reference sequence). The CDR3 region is CASSLRGEETQYF. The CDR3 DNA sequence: TGTGCCAGCAGCCTCAGGGGTGAAGAGACCCAGTACTTC.

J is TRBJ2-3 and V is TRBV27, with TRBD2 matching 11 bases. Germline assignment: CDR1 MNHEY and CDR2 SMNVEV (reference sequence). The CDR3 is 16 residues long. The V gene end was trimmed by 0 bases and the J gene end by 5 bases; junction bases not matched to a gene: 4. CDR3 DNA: TGTGCCAGCAGTTTATCCCTAGCGGGGGGCCAAGATACGCAGTATTTT. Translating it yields CASSLSLAGGQDTQYF.

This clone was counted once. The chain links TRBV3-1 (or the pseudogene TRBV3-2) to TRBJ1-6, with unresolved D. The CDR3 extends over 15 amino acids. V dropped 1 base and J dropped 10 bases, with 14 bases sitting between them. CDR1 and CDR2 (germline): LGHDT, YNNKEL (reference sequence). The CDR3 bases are TGTGCCAGCAGCCAAGTCGACACCGGGAGGTCACCCCTCCACTTT. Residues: CASSQVDTGRSPLHF.

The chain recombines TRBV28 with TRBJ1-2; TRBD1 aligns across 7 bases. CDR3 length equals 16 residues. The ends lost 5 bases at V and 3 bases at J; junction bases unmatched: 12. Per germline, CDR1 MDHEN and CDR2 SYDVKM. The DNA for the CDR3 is TGTGCCAGCAGTCCCGTGGGACAGATGAGGTACTATGGCTACACCTTC. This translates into CASSPVGQMRYYGYTF.

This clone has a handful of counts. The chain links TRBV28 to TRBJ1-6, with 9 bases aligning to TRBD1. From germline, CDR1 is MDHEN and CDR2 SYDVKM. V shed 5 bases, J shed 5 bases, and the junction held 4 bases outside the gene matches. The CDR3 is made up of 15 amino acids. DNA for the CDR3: TGTGCCAGCAGTACCGGACAGGGGAATAATTCACCCCTCCACTTT. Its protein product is CASSTGQGNNSPLHF.

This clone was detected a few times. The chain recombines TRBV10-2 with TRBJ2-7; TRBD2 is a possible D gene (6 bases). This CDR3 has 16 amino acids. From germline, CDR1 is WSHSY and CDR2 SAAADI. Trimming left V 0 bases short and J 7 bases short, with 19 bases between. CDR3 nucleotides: TGCGCCAGCAGTGAGTCCGGGACCGGCTATGGGGGGGAGCAGTACGTC. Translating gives CASSESGTGYGGEQYV.

CDR3 DNA sequence: TGCGCCAGCTCCGTCCCTTCGAACACTGAAGCTTTCTTT. Amino acid sequence: CASSVPSNTEAFF. The chain carries TRBV4-1 and TRBJ1-1, with unresolved D. Germline V gene lookup returns CDR1 MGHRA and CDR2 YSYEKL. V lost 8 bases to trimming and J lost 1 base, with 11 bases between them. The CDR3 totals 13 residues.

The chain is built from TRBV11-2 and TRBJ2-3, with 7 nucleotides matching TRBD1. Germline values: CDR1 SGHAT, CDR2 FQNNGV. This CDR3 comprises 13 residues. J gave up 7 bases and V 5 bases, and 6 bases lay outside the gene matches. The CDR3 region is CASSPKGANTQYF. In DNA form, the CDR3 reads TGTGCCAGCAGCCCCAAGGGGGCGAATACGCAGTATTTT.

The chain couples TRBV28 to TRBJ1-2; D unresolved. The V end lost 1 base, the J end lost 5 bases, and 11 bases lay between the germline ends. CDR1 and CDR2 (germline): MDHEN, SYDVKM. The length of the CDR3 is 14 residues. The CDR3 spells CASSLSDLGYGYTF. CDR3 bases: TGTGCCAGCAGTTTATCGGACTTGGGGTATGGCTACACCTTC.

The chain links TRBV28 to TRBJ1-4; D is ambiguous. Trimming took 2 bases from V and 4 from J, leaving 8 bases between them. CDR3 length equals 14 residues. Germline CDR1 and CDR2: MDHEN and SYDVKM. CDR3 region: CASSLGRINEKLFF. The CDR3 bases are TGTGCCAGCAGTTTAGGGAGGATTAATGAAAAACTGTTTTTT.

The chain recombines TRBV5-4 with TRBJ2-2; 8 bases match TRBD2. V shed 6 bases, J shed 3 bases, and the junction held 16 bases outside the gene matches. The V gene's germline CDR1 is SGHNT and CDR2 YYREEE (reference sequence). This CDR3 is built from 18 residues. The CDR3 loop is CASTKGGGGPFDTGELFF. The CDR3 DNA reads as TGTGCCAGCACCAAGGGGGGCGGGGGGCCTTTCGACACCGGGGAGCTGTTTTTT. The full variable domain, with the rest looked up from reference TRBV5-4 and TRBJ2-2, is ETGVTQSPTHLIKTRGQQVTLRCSSQSGHNTVSWYQQALGQGPQFIFQYYREEENGRGNFPPRFSGLQFPNYSSELNVNALELDDSALYLCASTKGGGGPFDTGELFFGEGSRLTVL.

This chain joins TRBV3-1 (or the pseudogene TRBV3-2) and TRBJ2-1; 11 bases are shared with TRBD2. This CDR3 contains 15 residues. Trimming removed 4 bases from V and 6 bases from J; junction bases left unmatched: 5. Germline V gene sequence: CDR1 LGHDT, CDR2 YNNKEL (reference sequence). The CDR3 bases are TGTGCCAGCAGCCTCGGGACTAGCGGCCCCAATGAGCAGTTCTTC. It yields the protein CASSLGTSGPNEQFF.

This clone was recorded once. In nucleotides, the CDR3 is TGTGCCATCAGTGTTGGTCAGGGAGGAAGGGGCTACACCTTC. Translating it yields CAISVGQGGRGYTF. The rearrangement uses TRBV10-3 and TRBJ1-2; possibly TRBD1 for D (5 bases). From germline, CDR1 is ENHRY and CDR2 SYGVKD. This CDR3 contains 14 residues. The V gene lost 4 bases and the J gene lost 8 bases, with 17 bases spanning the gap.

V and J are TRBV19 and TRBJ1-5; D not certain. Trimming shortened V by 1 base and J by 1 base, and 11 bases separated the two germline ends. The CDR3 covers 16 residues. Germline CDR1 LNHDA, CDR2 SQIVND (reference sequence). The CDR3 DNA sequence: TGTGCCAGTAGTATAGTGGGAGGGCCGAGCAATCAGCCCCAGCATTTT. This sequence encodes CASSIVGGPSNQPQHF.